This T cell receptor beta chain originates from a study of blood T cell repertoires in COVID-19. On the study more broadly: Sites across the United States, Italy and Spain contributed samples from acute and convalescent COVID-19. T cells, B-cell-depleted T cells, or PBMCs provided the cDNA or gDNA that served as material.

Per the original data handling: Quantification of nucleated cells was approximated via reference gene primer amplification. Sequencing was performed with immunoSEQ multiplex PCR; in TCRdb, only in-frame clones are kept and a portion is missing. V and J calls plus clone size are reproduced from that table; the DNA served to infer D and trimming. The sample carries some 400,000 clones, about 87% recorded once. The germline V gene encodes CDR1 MNHNY and CDR2 SVGAGI (reference sequence). V gave up 5 bases and J gave up 3 bases; unmatched junction bases: 8. The CDR3 is 15 residues long. V and J are TRBV6-6 and TRBJ2-7, with TRBD2 matching over 9 bases. Sequencing used peripheral blood. The origin of this receptor is a human donor in a cohort sampled during active COVID-19. The CDR3 is CASSRSSGKIYEQYF. The CDR3 nucleotides read TGTGCCAGCAGTAGGTCTAGCGGGAAAATCTACGAGCAGTACTTC.